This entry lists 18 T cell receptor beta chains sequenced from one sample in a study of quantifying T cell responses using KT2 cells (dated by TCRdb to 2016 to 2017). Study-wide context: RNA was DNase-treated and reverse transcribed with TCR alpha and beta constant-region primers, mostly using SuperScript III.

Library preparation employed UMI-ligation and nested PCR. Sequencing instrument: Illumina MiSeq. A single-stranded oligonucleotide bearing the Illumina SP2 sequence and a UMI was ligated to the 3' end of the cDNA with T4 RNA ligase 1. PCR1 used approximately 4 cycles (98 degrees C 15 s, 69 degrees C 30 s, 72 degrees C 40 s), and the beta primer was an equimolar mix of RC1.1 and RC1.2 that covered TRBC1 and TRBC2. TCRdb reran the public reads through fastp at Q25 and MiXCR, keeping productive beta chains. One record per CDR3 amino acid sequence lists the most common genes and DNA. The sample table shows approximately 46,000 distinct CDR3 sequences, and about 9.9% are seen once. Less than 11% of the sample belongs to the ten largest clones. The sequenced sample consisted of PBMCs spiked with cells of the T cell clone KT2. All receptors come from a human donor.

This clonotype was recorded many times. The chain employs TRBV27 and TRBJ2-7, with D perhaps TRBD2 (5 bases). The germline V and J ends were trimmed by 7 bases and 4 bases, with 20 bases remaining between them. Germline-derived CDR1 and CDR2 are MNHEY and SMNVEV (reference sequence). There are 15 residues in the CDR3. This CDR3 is CASTPPGGSYYEQYF. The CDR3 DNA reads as TGTGCCAGCACCCCGCCCGGAGGCAGCTATTACGAGCAGTACTTC.

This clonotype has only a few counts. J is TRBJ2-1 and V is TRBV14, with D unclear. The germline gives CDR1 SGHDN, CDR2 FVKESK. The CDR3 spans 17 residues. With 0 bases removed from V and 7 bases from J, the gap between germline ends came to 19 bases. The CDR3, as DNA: TGTGCCAGCAGCCAAGAAGGTCTAGTAGCTACGTGGAATGAGCAGTTCTTC. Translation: CASSQEGLVATWNEQFF.

This chain's CDR3 is CASSEERTSGGNNEQFF. CDR3 in DNA: TGTGCCAGCAGTGAAGAACGGACTAGCGGGGGAAACAATGAGCAGTTCTTC. The chain employs TRBV2 and TRBJ2-1; TRBD2 matches 13 bases. The CDR3 is made up of 17 amino acids. The ends lost 1 base at V and 5 bases at J; junction bases unmatched: 5. Germline V gene lookup returns CDR1 SNHLY and CDR2 FYNNEI. Looking up the rest from reference TRBV2 and TRBJ2-1 gives the full variable domain: EPEVTQTPSHQVTQMGQEVILRCVPISNHLYFYWYRQILGQKVEFLVSFYNNEISEKSEIFDDQFSVERPDGSNFTLKIRSTKLEDSAMYFCASSEERTSGGNNEQFFGPGTRLTVL.

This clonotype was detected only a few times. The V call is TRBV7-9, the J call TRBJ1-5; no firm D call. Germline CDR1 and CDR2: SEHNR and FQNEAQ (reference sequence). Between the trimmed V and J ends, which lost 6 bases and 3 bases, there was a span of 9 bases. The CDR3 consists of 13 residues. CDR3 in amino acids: CASSYGTNQPQHF. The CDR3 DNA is TGTGCCAGCAGTTACGGCACCAATCAGCCCCAGCATTTT. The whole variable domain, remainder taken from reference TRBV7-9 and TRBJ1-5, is DTGVSQNPRHKITKRGQNVTFRCDPISEHNRLYWYRQTLGQGPEFLTYFQNEAQLEKSRLLSDRFSAERPKGSFSTLEIQRTEQGDSAMYLCASSYGTNQPQHFGDGTRLSIL.

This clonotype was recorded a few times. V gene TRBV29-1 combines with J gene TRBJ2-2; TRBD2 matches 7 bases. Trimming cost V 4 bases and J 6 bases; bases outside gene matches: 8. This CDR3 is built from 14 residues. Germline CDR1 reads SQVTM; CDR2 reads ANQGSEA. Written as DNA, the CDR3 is TGCAGCGTTGTCTACGGGGGGAGGCCCGGGGAGCTGTTTTTT. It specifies CSVVYGGRPGELFF.

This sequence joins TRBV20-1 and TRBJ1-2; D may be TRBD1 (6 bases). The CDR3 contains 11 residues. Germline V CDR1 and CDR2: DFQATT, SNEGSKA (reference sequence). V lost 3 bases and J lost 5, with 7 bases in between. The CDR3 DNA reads TGCAGTGCTAGGGGGGCGTATGGCTACACCTTC. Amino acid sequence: CSARGAYGYTF.

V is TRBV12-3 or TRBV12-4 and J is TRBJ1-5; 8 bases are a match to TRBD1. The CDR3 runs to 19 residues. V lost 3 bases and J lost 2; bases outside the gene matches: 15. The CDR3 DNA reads TGTGCCAGCAGTTTGAGTGGCTGGACAGGGAAGGTTGGCAATCAGCCCCAGCATTTT. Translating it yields CASSLSGWTGKVGNQPQHF.

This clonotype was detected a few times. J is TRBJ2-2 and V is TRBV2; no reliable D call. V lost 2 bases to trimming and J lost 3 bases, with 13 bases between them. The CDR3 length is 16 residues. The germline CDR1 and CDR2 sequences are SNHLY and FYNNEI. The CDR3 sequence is CASSEYIGKDTGELFF. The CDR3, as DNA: TGTGCCAGCAGTGAATATATAGGGAAGGACACCGGGGAGCTGTTTTTT.

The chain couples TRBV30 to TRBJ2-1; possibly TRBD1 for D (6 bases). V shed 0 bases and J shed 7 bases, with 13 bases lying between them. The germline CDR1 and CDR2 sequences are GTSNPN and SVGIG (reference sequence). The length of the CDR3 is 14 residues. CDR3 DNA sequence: TGTGCCTGGAGTGTAAGCGCAGGGGCAAATGAGCAGTTCTTC. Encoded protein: CAWSVSAGANEQFF. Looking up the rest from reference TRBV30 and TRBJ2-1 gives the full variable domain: SQTIHQWPATLVQPVGSPLSLECTVEGTSNPNLYWYRQAAGRGLQLLFYSVGIGQISSEVPQNLSASRPQDRQFILSSKKLLLSDSGFYLCAWSVSAGANEQFFGPGTRLTVL.

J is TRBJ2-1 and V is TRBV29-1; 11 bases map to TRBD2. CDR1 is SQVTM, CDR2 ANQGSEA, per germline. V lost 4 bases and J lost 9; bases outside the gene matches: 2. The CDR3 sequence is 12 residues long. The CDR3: CSVASGRPEQFF. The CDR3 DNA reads TGCAGCGTTGCTAGCGGGAGGCCTGAGCAGTTCTTC.

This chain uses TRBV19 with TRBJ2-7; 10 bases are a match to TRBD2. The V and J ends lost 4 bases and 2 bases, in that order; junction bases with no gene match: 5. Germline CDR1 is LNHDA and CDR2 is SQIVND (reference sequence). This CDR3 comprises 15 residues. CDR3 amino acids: CASSRAGGPPYEQYF. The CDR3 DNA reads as TGTGCCAGTAGTAGAGCGGGAGGGCCACCCTACGAGCAGTACTTC.

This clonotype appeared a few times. CDR3 sequence (DNA): TGCGCCAGCAGCTTGAGGACAGGGGAGGTCGAGCAGTACTTC. This sequence encodes CASSLRTGEVEQYF. The chain recombines TRBV5-1 with TRBJ2-7; the match to TRBD1 covers 9 bases. This CDR3 contains 14 residues. Germline assignment: CDR1 SGHRS and CDR2 YFSETQ. Germline trimming cut 1 base from V and 6 bases from J; bases unmatched to any gene: 5. Full variable domain (remainder filled in from reference TRBV5-1 and TRBJ2-7): KAGVTQTPRYLIKTRGQQVTLSCSPISGHRSVSWYQQTPGQGLQFLFEYFSETQRNKGNFPGRFSGRQFSNSRSEMNVSTLELGDSALYLCASSLRTGEVEQYFGPGTRLTVT.

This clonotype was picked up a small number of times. This CDR3 is CASSVNRDDGYTF. Here the CDR3 DNA reads TGCGCCAGCAGTGTTAACAGGGACGATGGCTACACCTTC. V usage is TRBV10-1 and J usage is TRBJ1-2, with D possibly TRBD1 on 6 matching bases. The CDR3 has 13 amino acids. Germline CDR1 WNHNN, CDR2 SYGVQD (reference sequence). Trimming pared 4 bases from V and 6 bases from J, leaving 12 bases between.

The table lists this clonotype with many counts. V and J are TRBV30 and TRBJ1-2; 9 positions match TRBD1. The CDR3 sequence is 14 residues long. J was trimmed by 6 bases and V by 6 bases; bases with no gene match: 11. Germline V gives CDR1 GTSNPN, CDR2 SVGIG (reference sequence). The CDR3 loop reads CACLRGTGSDGYTF. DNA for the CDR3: TGTGCCTGTCTCAGGGGGACAGGGAGCGATGGCTACACCTTC.

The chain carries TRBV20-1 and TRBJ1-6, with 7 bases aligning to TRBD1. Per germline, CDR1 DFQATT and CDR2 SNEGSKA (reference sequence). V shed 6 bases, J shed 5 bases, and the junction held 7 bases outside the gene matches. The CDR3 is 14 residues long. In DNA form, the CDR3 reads TGCAGTGCAGTCGACAGGGTCAATAATTCACCCCTCCACTTT. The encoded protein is CSAVDRVNNSPLHF.

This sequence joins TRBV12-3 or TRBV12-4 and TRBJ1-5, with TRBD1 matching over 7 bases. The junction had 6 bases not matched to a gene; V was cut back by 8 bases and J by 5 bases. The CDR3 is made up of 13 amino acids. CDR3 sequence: CASGWTGDQPQHF. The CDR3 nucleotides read TGTGCCAGCGGATGGACAGGAGATCAGCCCCAGCATTTT.

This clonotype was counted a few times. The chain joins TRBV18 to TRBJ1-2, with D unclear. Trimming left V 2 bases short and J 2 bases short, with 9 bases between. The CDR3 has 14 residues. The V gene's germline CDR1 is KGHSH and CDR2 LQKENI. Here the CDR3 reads CASSPVRENYGYTF. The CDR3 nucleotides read TGTGCCAGCTCACCAGTGAGAGAAAACTATGGCTACACCTTC.

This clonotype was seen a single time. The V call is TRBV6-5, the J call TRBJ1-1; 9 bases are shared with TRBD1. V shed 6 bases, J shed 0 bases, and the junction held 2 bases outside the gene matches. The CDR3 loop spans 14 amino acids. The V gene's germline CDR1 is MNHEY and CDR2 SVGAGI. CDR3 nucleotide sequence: TGTGCCAGCAGGACAGGGGGTGTGAACACTGAAGCTTTCTTT. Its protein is CASRTGGVNTEAFF.